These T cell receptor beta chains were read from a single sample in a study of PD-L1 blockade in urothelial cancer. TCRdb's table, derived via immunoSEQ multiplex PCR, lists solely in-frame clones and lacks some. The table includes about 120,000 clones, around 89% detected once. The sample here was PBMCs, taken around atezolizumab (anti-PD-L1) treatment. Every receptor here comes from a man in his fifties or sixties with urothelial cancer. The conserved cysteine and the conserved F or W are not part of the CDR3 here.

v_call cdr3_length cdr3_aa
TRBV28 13 ASSFHRGRGYEQY
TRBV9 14 ASSPGLAGLQETQY
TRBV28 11 ASSLYGGSSQH
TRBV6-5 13 ASSEGTRPKNIQY
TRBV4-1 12 ASSQERAIGAQH
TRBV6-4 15 ASSHTNYTGPGSPLH
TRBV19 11 ASREDRGGGYT
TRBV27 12 ASSSRSHNQPQH
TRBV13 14 ASRGNIAGEYNEQF
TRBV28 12 ASSLGGDRGGYT
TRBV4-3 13 ASSQAQGGPEKLF
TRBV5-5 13 ASSLEQGTYYEQY
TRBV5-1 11 ASGGEFQRTQY
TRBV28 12 ASTPDSFLYGYT
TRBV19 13 ASVADRTSYNEQF
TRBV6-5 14 ASSYSRAERSYEQY
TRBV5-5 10 ASRPSGGRYT
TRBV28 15 ASSLSLLVADSYGYT
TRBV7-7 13 ASSFGLAGQETQY
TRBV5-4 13 ASSPTSGRGYEQF
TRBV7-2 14 ASREGAGGPFETQY
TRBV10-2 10 ASSAGGDGYT
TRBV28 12 ASTGGDVTGELF
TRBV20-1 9 SASPRDEQY
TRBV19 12 ASGLTGLGTEAF
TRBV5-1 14 ASSLGARESNEKLF
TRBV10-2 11 ASLQGAGTEAF
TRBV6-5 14 ASSYPDSLNNQPQH
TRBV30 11 AWTGLANNEQF
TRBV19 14 ASSAPPGGSNQPQH
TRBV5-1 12 ASHRASGEYEQY
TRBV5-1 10 ASRTEAYEQY